This T cell receptor beta chain comes out of a study of shared clonotypes between healthy human individuals. Trimming at V came to 3 bases and at J to 6 bases, leaving 10 bases not matched to a gene. Germline values: CDR1 ENHRY, CDR2 SYGVKD. This CDR3 is 15 amino acids long. The data were produced by immunoSEQ multiplex PCR, yet TCRdb's version contains in-frame clones alone and is incomplete. The profile covers over 2 million clones, with 85% to 95% appearing a single time and about 0.41% taken by the ten largest. The sequenced sample consisted of naive CD4+ T cells from PBMCs. Stated subset: CD45RA+ positively selected. The V and J genes are TRBV10-3 and TRBJ1-1; TRBD1 matches at 7 bases. The TCR comes from a man aged 18 to 30 in good health. Some clones in this sample may be carry-over from other donors' samples. As DNA, the CDR3 is TGTGCCATCAGTGACTCAGGGGGGTTCGGCGCTGAAGCTTTCTTT. Amino acids: CAISDSGGFGAEAFF.